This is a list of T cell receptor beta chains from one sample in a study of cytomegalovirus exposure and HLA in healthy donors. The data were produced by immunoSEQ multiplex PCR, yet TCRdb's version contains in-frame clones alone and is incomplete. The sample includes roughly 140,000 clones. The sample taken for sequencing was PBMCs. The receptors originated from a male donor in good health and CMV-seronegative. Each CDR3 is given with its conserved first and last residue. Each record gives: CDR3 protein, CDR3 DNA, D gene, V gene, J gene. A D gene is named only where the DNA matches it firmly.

CDR3 protein: CASSLTVNNEQFF
CDR3 DNA: TGCGCCAGCAGCTTGACGGTTAACAATGAGCAGTTCTTC
D gene: NA
V gene: TRBV5-1
J gene: TRBJ2-1

CDR3 protein: CAWARASGREQYF
CDR3 DNA: TGTGCCTGGGCCCGTGCTAGCGGAAGGGAGCAGTACTTC
D gene: TRBD2
V gene: TRBV30
J gene: TRBJ2-7

CDR3 protein: CASSSIGTGDKKLFF
CDR3 DNA: TGTGCCAGCAGCTCGATAGGGACAGGGGATAAAAAACTGTTTTTT
D gene: TRBD1
V gene: TRBV6-5
J gene: TRBJ1-4

CDR3 protein: CASSVGTESYNEQFF
CDR3 DNA: TGTGCCAGCAGCGTAGGGACAGAGTCCTACAATGAGCAGTTCTTC
D gene: NA
V gene: TRBV9
J gene: TRBJ2-1

CDR3 protein: CATVPGDTYYNEQFF
CDR3 DNA: TGTGCCACCGTACCCGGGGATACTTACTACAATGAGCAGTTCTTC
D gene: NA
V gene: TRBV19
J gene: TRBJ2-1

CDR3 protein: CASSFPTGRGEVKQYF
CDR3 DNA: TGTGCCAGCAGTTTCCCTACCGGACGGGGAGAGGTGAAGCAGTACTTC
D gene: NA
V gene: TRBV6-6
J gene: TRBJ2-7

CDR3 protein: CAIKGGDNEKLFF
CDR3 DNA: TGTGCCATCAAAGGGGGAGACAATGAAAAACTGTTTTTT
D gene: NA
V gene: TRBV10-3
J gene: TRBJ1-4

CDR3 protein: CASRVRETQYF
CDR3 DNA: TGTGCCAGTAGGGTTCGGGAGACCCAGTACTTC
D gene: NA
V gene: TRBV19
J gene: TRBJ2-5

CDR3 protein: CASSSLSGSSYNEQFF
CDR3 DNA: TGTGCCAGCAGCTCACTTAGCGGTAGCTCCTACAATGAGCAGTTCTTC
D gene: NA
V gene: TRBV13
J gene: TRBJ2-1

CDR3 protein: CASSGPGQDSTDTQYF
CDR3 DNA: TGTGCCAGCAGCGGCCCTGGACAGGACAGCACAGATACGCAGTATTTT
D gene: TRBD1
V gene: TRBV9
J gene: TRBJ2-3

CDR3 protein: CASSLGLAGGVLQETQYF
CDR3 DNA: TGTGCCAGCTCACTCGGACTAGCGGGAGGGGTCCTCCAAGAGACCCAGTACTTC
D gene: TRBD2
V gene: TRBV18
J gene: TRBJ2-5

CDR3 protein: CSVGGQGPSGNTIYF
CDR3 DNA: TGCAGCGTTGGAGGACAGGGGCCCTCTGGAAACACCATATATTTT
D gene: TRBD1
V gene: TRBV29-1
J gene: TRBJ1-3

CDR3 protein: CASSPGTGGNQPQHF
CDR3 DNA: TGTGCCAGCAGTCCCGGGACAGGCGGAAATCAGCCCCAGCATTTT
D gene: TRBD1
V gene: TRBV6-6
J gene: TRBJ1-5

CDR3 protein: CASSVTLLNTEAFF
CDR3 DNA: TGTGCCAGCAGCGTAACTCTCCTCAACACTGAAGCTTTCTTT
D gene: NA
V gene: TRBV9
J gene: TRBJ1-1

CDR3 protein: CASSGRLASYEQYF
CDR3 DNA: TGTGCCAGCAGTGGGAGACTAGCGAGCTACGAGCAGTACTTC
D gene: TRBD2
V gene: TRBV2
J gene: TRBJ2-7

CDR3 protein: CAWSGLKETQYF
CDR3 DNA: TGTGCCTGGAGTGGACTAAAAGAGACCCAGTACTTC
D gene: NA
V gene: TRBV30
J gene: TRBJ2-5

CDR3 protein: CASSRQGLSEKLFF
CDR3 DNA: TGTGCCAGCAGCAGACAGGGTTTAAGTGAAAAACTGTTTTTT
D gene: TRBD1
V gene: TRBV6-1
J gene: TRBJ1-4

CDR3 protein: CASSLVQARFGTEAFF
CDR3 DNA: TGCGCCAGCAGCTTGGTTCAGGCCCGCTTTGGGACTGAAGCTTTCTTT
D gene: NA
V gene: TRBV5-1
J gene: TRBJ1-1

CDR3 protein: CATSRLNRPGQGTTEAFF
CDR3 DNA: TGTGCCACCAGCAGACTTAACAGACCGGGACAGGGAACCACTGAAGCTTTCTTT
D gene: TRBD1
V gene: TRBV15
J gene: TRBJ1-1

CDR3 protein: CASSLGGSGGTTSYNEQFF
CDR3 DNA: TGTGCCAGCAGCTTGGGGGGTAGCGGGGGGACGACTTCCTACAATGAGCAGTTCTTC
D gene: TRBD2
V gene: TRBV5-8
J gene: TRBJ2-1

CDR3 protein: CASSTRSTGEQFF
CDR3 DNA: TGTGCCAGTAGTACCCGCTCGACGGGTGAGCAGTTCTTC
D gene: NA
V gene: TRBV19
J gene: TRBJ2-1

CDR3 protein: CASSPIGQGATDTQYF
CDR3 DNA: TGTGCCAGCTCACCGATAGGACAGGGGGCGACAGATACGCAGTATTTT
D gene: TRBD1
V gene: TRBV18
J gene: TRBJ2-3

CDR3 protein: CASSLPGGVTEAFF
CDR3 DNA: TGTGCCAGCAGCTTACCAGGGGGAGTCACTGAAGCTTTCTTT
D gene: TRBD1
V gene: TRBV7-2
J gene: TRBJ1-1

CDR3 protein: CASSFGGRSSYEQYF
CDR3 DNA: TGTGCCAGCAGCTTTGGCGGAAGGAGCTCCTACGAGCAGTACTTC
D gene: NA
V gene: TRBV7-9
J gene: TRBJ2-7

CDR3 protein: CASKNDRVGNQPQHF
CDR3 DNA: TGTGCCAGCAAAAACGACAGGGTTGGCAATCAGCCCCAGCATTTT
D gene: TRBD1
V gene: TRBV2
J gene: TRBJ1-5

CDR3 protein: CASSLEGTGGDGGAFF
CDR3 DNA: TGTGCCAGCAGCTTAGAGGGGACAGGGGGCGACGGGGGGGCTTTCTTT
D gene: TRBD1
V gene: TRBV7-9
J gene: TRBJ1-1

CDR3 protein: CASSLVGGSSYNEQFF
CDR3 DNA: TGCGCCAGCAGCTTGGTCGGCGGGAGCTCCTACAATGAGCAGTTCTTC
D gene: TRBD2
V gene: TRBV5-1
J gene: TRBJ2-1

CDR3 protein: CASSYSRQNTEAFF
CDR3 DNA: TGTGCCAGCAGTTACTCGCGGCAGAACACTGAAGCTTTCTTT
D gene: NA
V gene: TRBV6-5
J gene: TRBJ1-1

CDR3 protein: CASSFSGRDYNQPQHF
CDR3 DNA: TGTGCCAGCAGTTTTTCAGGGCGTGATTACAATCAGCCCCAGCATTTT
D gene: NA
V gene: TRBV27
J gene: TRBJ1-5

CDR3 protein: CASSIRTGGRETQYF
CDR3 DNA: TGTGCCAGTAGTATCCGCACAGGGGGCCGGGAGACCCAGTACTTC
D gene: TRBD1
V gene: TRBV19
J gene: TRBJ2-5

CDR3 protein: CASSADTHAYEQYF
CDR3 DNA: TGTGCCAGCAGCGCCGACACACATGCCTACGAGCAGTACTTC
D gene: NA
V gene: TRBV9
J gene: TRBJ2-7

CDR3 protein: CASSYSSPIGNEQFF
CDR3 DNA: TGTGCCAGCAGTTATTCTAGCCCCATCGGCAATGAGCAGTTCTTC
D gene: NA
V gene: TRBV6-5
J gene: TRBJ2-1

CDR3 protein: CASSPVVSNQPQHF
CDR3 DNA: TGTGCCAGCAGTCCCGTCGTTAGCAATCAGCCCCAGCATTTT
D gene: NA
V gene: TRBV28
J gene: TRBJ1-5

CDR3 protein: CASSLRGGDLNTEAFF
CDR3 DNA: TGTGCCAGCAGCCTTCGTGGCGGGGATTTGAACACTGAAGCTTTCTTT
D gene: NA
V gene: TRBV5-6
J gene: TRBJ1-1

CDR3 protein: CASSQDRPNEKLFF
CDR3 DNA: TGTGCCAGCAGCCAGGACAGACCTAATGAAAAACTGTTTTTT
D gene: NA
V gene: TRBV6-6
J gene: TRBJ1-4

CDR3 protein: CASSDTESPPRGFFYEQYF
CDR3 DNA: TGTGCCAGCAGCGATACCGAATCCCCGCCAAGAGGCTTCTTCTACGAGCAGTACTTC
D gene: NA
V gene: TRBV7-9
J gene: TRBJ2-7

CDR3 protein: CASSSDRGGSPLHF
CDR3 DNA: TGTGCCAGCTCCTCGGACAGGGGAGGTTCACCCCTCCACTTT
D gene: TRBD1
V gene: TRBV18
J gene: TRBJ1-6

CDR3 protein: CASSPPAGSQIHTQYF
CDR3 DNA: TGTGCCAGCAGCCCCCCGGCGGGTTCCCAAATACATACGCAGTATTTT
D gene: NA
V gene: TRBV5-6
J gene: TRBJ2-3

CDR3 protein: CASSVDTSGGARETQYF
CDR3 DNA: TGTGCCAGCAGCGTAGATACTAGCGGGGGGGCCAGGGAGACCCAGTACTTC
D gene: TRBD2
V gene: TRBV9
J gene: TRBJ2-5

CDR3 protein: CASSQAVRGRYTEAFF
CDR3 DNA: TGCGCCAGCAGCCAGGCAGTTAGGGGGCGTTACACTGAAGCTTTCTTT
D gene: TRBD1
V gene: TRBV4-3
J gene: TRBJ1-1

CDR3 protein: CAWSARTPGAKNIQYF
CDR3 DNA: TGTGCCTGGAGCGCGAGGACACCTGGAGCCAAAAACATTCAGTACTTC
D gene: NA
V gene: TRBV30
J gene: TRBJ2-4

CDR3 protein: CASSFGRTGVYGYTF
CDR3 DNA: TGTGCCAGCAGTTTTGGAAGGACAGGGGTCTATGGCTACACCTTC
D gene: TRBD1
V gene: TRBV27
J gene: TRBJ1-2

CDR3 protein: CASSWTSVPYEQYF
CDR3 DNA: TGTGCCAGCAGCTGGACTAGCGTCCCCTACGAGCAGTACTTC
D gene: TRBD2
V gene: TRBV7-9
J gene: TRBJ2-7

CDR3 protein: CASSNRETGELFF
CDR3 DNA: TGTGCCAGCAGCAACAGGGAAACCGGGGAGCTGTTTTTT
D gene: NA
V gene: TRBV2
J gene: TRBJ2-2

CDR3 protein: CASSPGGGRAYEQYF
CDR3 DNA: TGTGCCAGCAGCCCCGGGGGTGGGAGGGCCTACGAGCAGTACTTC
D gene: TRBD2
V gene: TRBV5-4
J gene: TRBJ2-7

CDR3 protein: CASSVTGDTDTQYF
CDR3 DNA: TGTGCCAGCAGTGTGACAGGGGATACAGATACGCAGTATTTT
D gene: TRBD1
V gene: TRBV6-4
J gene: TRBJ2-3

CDR3 protein: CASSLITGGPTEAFF
CDR3 DNA: TGTGCCAGCAGCCTGATAACAGGGGGACCTACTGAAGCTTTCTTT
D gene: TRBD1
V gene: TRBV25-1
J gene: TRBJ1-1

CDR3 protein: CASRNRDEALAQHF
CDR3 DNA: TGTGCCAGTAGGAACAGGGATGAGGCTTTGGCCCAGCATTTT
D gene: NA
V gene: TRBV19
J gene: TRBJ1-5

CDR3 protein: CASGGDKPYEQYF
CDR3 DNA: TGTGCCAGCGGGGGGGACAAACCCTACGAGCAGTACTTC
D gene: NA
V gene: TRBV28
J gene: TRBJ2-7

CDR3 protein: CASSLEGTALSSPLHF
CDR3 DNA: TGCGCCAGCAGCTTGGAGGGGACAGCTCTTAGTTCACCCCTCCACTTT
D gene: TRBD1
V gene: TRBV5-1
J gene: TRBJ1-6

CDR3 protein: CASSAVAGELFF
CDR3 DNA: TGTGCCAGCAGTGCGGTGGCCGGGGAGCTGTTTTTT
D gene: NA
V gene: TRBV25-1
J gene: TRBJ2-2

CDR3 protein: CASSDTGVGNYGYTF
CDR3 DNA: TGTGCCAGCAGCGATACAGGGGTTGGTAACTATGGCTACACCTTC
D gene: TRBD1
V gene: TRBV27
J gene: TRBJ1-2

CDR3 protein: CASSQDLPLRDRAYEQYF
CDR3 DNA: TGCGCCAGCAGCCAAGATCTCCCCCTCCGGGACAGGGCCTACGAGCAGTACTTC
D gene: TRBD1
V gene: TRBV4-1
J gene: TRBJ2-7

CDR3 protein: CATAEADNEKLFF
CDR3 DNA: TGTGCAACGGCGGAGGCAGACAATGAAAAACTGTTTTTT
D gene: NA
V gene: TRBV19
J gene: TRBJ1-4